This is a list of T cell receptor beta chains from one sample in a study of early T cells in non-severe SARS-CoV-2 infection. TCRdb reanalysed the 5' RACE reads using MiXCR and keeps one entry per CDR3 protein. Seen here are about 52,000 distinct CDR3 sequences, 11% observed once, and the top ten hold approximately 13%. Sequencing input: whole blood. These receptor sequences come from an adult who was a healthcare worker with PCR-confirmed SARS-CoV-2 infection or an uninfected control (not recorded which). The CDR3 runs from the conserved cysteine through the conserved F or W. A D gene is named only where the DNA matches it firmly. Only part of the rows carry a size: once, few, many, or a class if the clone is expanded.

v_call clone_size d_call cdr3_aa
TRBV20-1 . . CSAEKAFF
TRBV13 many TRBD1 CASSVFGQGVNEQFF
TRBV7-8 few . CASSLVGGTLSTDTQYF
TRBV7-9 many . CASSGGGLGYNEQFF
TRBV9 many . CASTYGGGPKETQYF
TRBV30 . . CAWSRSNEQFF
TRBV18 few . CASSPPGLDHEKLFF
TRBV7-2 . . CASNQGNSYNEQFF
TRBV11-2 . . CASSFRTVGFNSPLHF
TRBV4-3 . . CASSQDVVVGGSSTDTQYF
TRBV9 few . CASSVPDEGANTGELFF
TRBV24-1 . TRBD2 CATSDSGLAGDTYNEQFF
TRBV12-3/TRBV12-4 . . CASSRGGQLNQPQHF
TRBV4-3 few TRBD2 CASSQVIAGGTEQFF
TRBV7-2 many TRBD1 CASSSQTGTQETQYF
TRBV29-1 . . CSVATGRRNTIYF
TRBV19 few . CASRDLSGANVLTF
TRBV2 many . CASSLGDTNTEAFF
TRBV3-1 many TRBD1 CASSGQGSTEAFF
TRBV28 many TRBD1 CASSPQSVRDRDQETQYF
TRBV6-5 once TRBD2 CATRPASGQETQYF
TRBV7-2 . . CASSSSQTGSDGYTF
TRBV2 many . CATAPGPNQPQHF
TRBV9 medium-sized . CASSVASDPYNEQFF
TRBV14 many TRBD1 CASSLMGDRGPLQETQYF
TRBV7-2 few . CASSLVGRTPQPQHF
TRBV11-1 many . CASSSGSSYEQYF